Sequencing of this T cell receptor (beta chain) was carried out in a study of cytomegalovirus exposure and HLA in healthy donors. Study information: There were roughly 120 million unique TCR beta sequences, drawn from approximately 180 million T cells, in an earlier analysis. Notes on the study in general: Reportedly, HLA-A and HLA-B alleles of most subjects were accurately predicted from TCR beta. CMV serostatus was the only immune exposure information that was available. Rare TCR sequences dominated, though some public TCRs recurred in many donors.

This clone turned up a few times. The antigen is undetermined. 13 Jbeta primers and 60 Vbeta primers were used for the PCR. Only in-frame clones appear in the TCRdb table, and some are missing; sequencing was by immunoSEQ multiplex PCR. The sample has 150,000 to 200,000 clones, roughly two thirds seen once; the top ten hold approximately 5.1%. The TCR sequence derives from a young woman in good health and CMV-seropositive. Sequenced input: PBMCs.

The CDR3 coding sequence is TGTGCCAGCAGCTTTAACAGAGCTTCGGCCCTCCACTTT. It yields the protein CASSFNRASALHF. V and J are TRBV5-4 and TRBJ1-6, with D uncertain. The CDR3 has 13 residues. The V and J ends lost 2 bases and 14 bases respectively, with 14 bases between them. Germline V gene data show CDR1 as SGHNT and CDR2 as YYREEE (reference sequence).